Each of the 28 T cell receptor beta chains below was sequenced from the same sample in a study of cytomegalovirus exposure and HLA in healthy donors. PCR was performed using 60 Vbeta and 13 Jbeta primers. Clones were sequenced by immunoSEQ multiplex PCR, and TCRdb holds only the in-frame ones, with some missing. Recorded here are over 40,000 clones; the top ten clones represent more than 5.5%. What was sequenced was PBMCs. The receptors derive from a man aged 25 to 45 in good health and CMV-seronegative.

The rearrangement links TRBV25-1 to TRBJ1-2; 7 bases map to TRBD1. Germline loops: CDR1 MGHDK, CDR2 SYGVNS. The CDR3 length is 17 residues. Trimming at V came to 3 bases and at J to 1 base, leaving 11 bases not matched to a gene. The CDR3 reads CASSDSGLGGLNYGYTF. The CDR3 DNA reads as TGTGCCAGCAGTGATTCCGGGTTAGGGGGCCTTAACTATGGCTACACCTTC.

The V gene is TRBV27, the J gene TRBJ2-7; a possible D gene is TRBD2 (6 bases). The CDR3 loop spans 14 amino acids. Trimming removed 7 bases from V and 12 bases from J, with 25 bases in between. Germline assignment: CDR1 MNHEY and CDR2 SMNVEV (reference sequence). CDR3 in DNA: TGTGCCAGCACCCTAAGGTGGGACTTCGGTCATAGGTACTTC. Amino acids: CASTLRWDFGHRYF.

The chain joins TRBV6-5 to TRBJ2-1; 8 bases fit TRBD1. Germline CDR1 and CDR2: MNHEY and SVGAGI. This CDR3 has 16 amino acids. V dropped 0 bases and J dropped 5; count of bases not matched to a gene: 6. The CDR3 sequence is CASSYSTAGGDNEQFF. CDR3 sequence (DNA): TGTGCCAGCAGTTACTCGACGGCAGGGGGCGACAATGAGCAGTTCTTC.

This chain uses TRBV19 with TRBJ1-5, with D unclear. The CDR3 length is 16 residues. V dropped 8 bases and J dropped 0 bases, with 17 bases sitting between them. Germline CDR1 and CDR2: LNHDA and SQIVND (reference sequence). DNA of the CDR3: TGTGCCAGTGCCTTGAACGGTGCTTATAGCAATCAGCCCCAGCATTTT. This gives the protein CASALNGAYSNQPQHF.

The chain links TRBV6-6 to TRBJ2-7; D remains unclear. With 2 bases removed from V and 5 bases from J, the gap between germline ends came to 13 bases. The CDR3 extends over 14 amino acids. Germline assignment: CDR1 MNHNY and CDR2 SVGAGI (reference sequence). The CDR3 sequence is CASSYTYNANEQYF. DNA for the CDR3: TGTGCCAGCAGTTACACCTATAACGCCAACGAGCAGTACTTC.

V gene TRBV5-1 combines with J gene TRBJ2-1; tentative D call: TRBD2 (6 bases). CDR3 length equals 16 residues. Germline V CDR1 and CDR2: SGHRS, YFSETQ. V was shortened by 4 bases and J by 0 bases, with 14 bases between the two germline ends. CDR3 amino acids: CASSNRELYSYNEQFF. CDR3 DNA: TGCGCCAGCAGCAACCGGGAGCTTTACTCCTACAATGAGCAGTTCTTC.

Points on this clone: A junction end diverges from the germline sequence, so it may reflect a read error. V is TRBV7-7 and J is TRBJ2-5, with D perhaps TRBD2 (5 bases). The CDR3 consists of 14 residues. The germline V gene has CDR1 SSHAT and CDR2 FNYEAQ (reference sequence). CDR3 region: CASSFGGGQETQYF. The CDR3 DNA sequence: TGTGCTAGCAGCTTCGGAGGTGGGCAAGAGACCCAGTACTTC.

The chain recombines TRBV27 with TRBJ2-7, with 8 bases identical to TRBD2. V lost 2 bases to trimming and J lost 5 bases; unmatched junction nucleotides: 11. This CDR3 contains 16 residues. Germline V gene lookup returns CDR1 MNHEY and CDR2 SMNVEV (reference sequence). CDR3 in amino acids: CASSLSLAGPVDEQYF. CDR3 DNA sequence: TGTGCCAGCAGTTTAAGTCTAGCGGGCCCCGTCGACGAGCAGTACTTC.

The chain couples TRBV11-3 to TRBJ2-1; possibly TRBD2 for D (5 bases). Trimming removed 1 base from V and 10 bases from J, with 11 bases in between. CDR3 length equals 13 residues. Germline lookup yields CDR1 SGHNT and CDR2 YENEEA. As DNA, the CDR3 is TGTGCCAGCAGCTTAGGCCGGGATCGCGAGCAGTTCTTC. Translated: CASSLGRDREQFF.

This chain links TRBV7-3 with TRBJ2-1; TRBD2 matches at 11 bases. V shed 2 bases and J 4 bases; nucleotides not matched to a gene: 4. CDR3 size: 16 residues. The germline V gene has CDR1 SGHTA and CDR2 FQGTGA. The CDR3 loop is CASSLSGTSGYNEQFF. CDR3 nucleotides: TGTGCCAGCAGCTTATCCGGGACTAGCGGATACAATGAGCAGTTCTTC.

The gene calls are TRBV28 and TRBJ2-7; a weak D match, TRBD2 (6 bases). The CDR3 loop spans 15 amino acids. Germline lookup yields CDR1 MDHEN and CDR2 SYDVKM. Trimming shortened V by 6 bases and J by 4 bases, and 19 bases separated the two germline ends. The CDR3 DNA follows: TGTGCCAGCAGGGCCCCGGCGGGGCGTGGGTACGAGCAGTACTTC. It codes for CASRAPAGRGYEQYF.

V is TRBV5-1 and J is TRBJ2-1, with TRBD2 identical over 8 bases. Germline CDR1 and CDR2: SGHRS and YFSETQ. This CDR3 is 13 amino acids long. Trimming at V came to 3 bases and at J to 7 bases, leaving 3 bases not matched to a gene. Written as DNA, the CDR3 is TGCGCCAGCAGCTCCAGCGGGAGAAATGAGCAGTTCTTC. Protein product: CASSSSGRNEQFF.

This chain joins TRBV9 and TRBJ1-3; 8 bases align to TRBD1. The germline gives CDR1 SGDLS, CDR2 YYNGEE. This CDR3 has 14 residues. J lost 3 bases, V lost 7 bases, and 6 bases had no gene match. The CDR3: CASEQGASGNTIYF. In nucleotides, the CDR3 is TGTGCCAGCGAGCAGGGGGCAAGTGGAAACACCATATATTTT.

This rearrangement joins TRBV25-1 to TRBJ1-6; D gene ambiguous. The CDR3 is made up of 11 amino acids. Germline CDR1 and CDR2: MGHDK and SYGVNS. Trimming shortened V by 3 bases and J by 13 bases, and 7 bases separated the two germline ends. As DNA, the CDR3 is TGTGCCAGCAGTGAGGCTGGCCCCCTCCACTTT. It encodes CASSEAGPLHF. Based on the CDR3 plus reference TRBV25-1 and TRBJ1-6, the full variable domain is EADIYQTPRYLVIGTGKKITLECSQTMGHDKMYWYQQDPGMELHLIHYSYGVNSTEKGDLSSESTVSRIRTEHFPLTLESARPSHTSQYLCASSEAGPLHFGNGTRLTVT.

The chain is built from TRBV5-1 and TRBJ2-4; 7 positions agree with TRBD1. CDR1 SGHRS and CDR2 YFSETQ come from the germline V gene. Trimming removed 4 bases from V and 1 base from J; junction bases left unmatched: 2. The CDR3 is 14 amino acids. CDR3 sequence: CASSTGEAKNIQYF. CDR3 bases: TGCGCCAGCAGCACAGGGGAGGCCAAAAACATTCAGTACTTC.

Written as DNA, the CDR3 is TGTGCCAGCAGCTTATCACCGGGTAATTCACCCCTCCACTTT. Amino acids: CASSLSPGNSPLHF. J is TRBJ1-6 and V is TRBV7-3; D unresolved. Trimming left V 2 bases short and J 6 bases short, with 8 bases between. The CDR3 length is 14 residues. Germline values: CDR1 SGHTA, CDR2 FQGTGA.

The rearrangement uses TRBV30 and TRBJ2-7, with TRBD2 matching over 9 bases. The length of the CDR3 is 14 residues. The J segment lost 3 bases and the V segment lost 1 base, leaving 4 bases of the junction unmatched. Germline V gene lookup returns CDR1 GTSNPN and CDR2 SVGIG (reference sequence). The DNA for the CDR3 is TGTGCCTGGAGTGGGACTAGCGAATACTACGAGCAGTACTTC. It encodes CAWSGTSEYYEQYF. Full variable domain (missing parts from reference TRBV30 and TRBJ2-7): SQTIHQWPATLVQPVGSPLSLECTVEGTSNPNLYWYRQAAGRGLQLLFYSVGIGQISSEVPQNLSASRPQDRQFILSSKKLLLSDSGFYLCAWSGTSEYYEQYFGPGTRLTVT.

The chain recombines TRBV5-1 with TRBJ1-2; D not certain. This CDR3 contains 14 residues. The V and J ends lost 4 bases and 7 bases respectively, with 17 bases between them. CDR1 and CDR2 from the germline V gene are SGHRS and YFSETQ. As DNA, the CDR3 is TGCGCCAGCAGCCCCCGTGTGGGTACGGGTGGCTACACCTTC. It codes for CASSPRVGTGGYTF.

As regards this clone: Other DNA sequences from this sample encode an identical CDR3 as well. The chain couples TRBV6-1 to TRBJ1-4; 8 nucleotides match TRBD1. The CDR3 is 19 amino acids. After removal of 3 bases from V and 4 bases from J, the junction contained 16 bases not matched to a gene. Per the germline V gene, CDR1 is MNHNS and CDR2 is SASEGT. DNA for the CDR3: TGTGCCAGCAGTGACCCCCCCCTAGGACAGGGAGGGTTTAATGAAAAACTGTTTTTT. It translates to CASSDPPLGQGGFNEKLFF.

The rearrangement joins TRBV29-1 to TRBJ2-2, with 15 bases that match TRBD2. The V gene's germline CDR1 is SQVTM and CDR2 ANQGSEA. The CDR3 loop spans 16 amino acids. V lost 1 base, J lost 4 bases, and 1 base stayed unmatched. CDR3 loop: CSVEGGLAGGTGELFF. The CDR3, as DNA: TGCAGCGTTGAAGGGGGACTAGCGGGAGGCACCGGGGAGCTGTTTTTT.

J is TRBJ2-1 and V is TRBV4-1, with TRBD2 identical over 13 bases. The CDR3 has 16 residues. The V segment lost 2 bases and the J segment 7 bases; nucleotides outside the gene matches: 5. Germline CDR1 MGHRA, CDR2 YSYEKL. The CDR3 DNA reads as TGCGCCAGCAGCCAAATACCGGGACTAGCGGGAAATGAGCAGTTCTTC. Translation: CASSQIPGLAGNEQFF.

The chain carries TRBV6-1 and TRBJ2-7, with 9 bases fitting TRBD2. V was clipped by 0 bases and J by 2 bases; unmatched bases: 5. CDR1 is MNHNS and CDR2 is SASEGT in the germline V gene. This CDR3 is 16 amino acids long. The DNA of the CDR3 is TGTGCCAGCAGTGAAGCGTCATTAGCGGGAGCCTACGAGCAGTACTTC. Translation gives CASSEASLAGAYEQYF.

The gene calls are TRBV5-8 and TRBJ1-3; D uncertain. V was clipped by 4 bases and J by 0 bases, with 11 bases between them. Germline V gene sequence: CDR1 SGHTS, CDR2 YDEGEE. This CDR3 spans 15 amino acids. CDR3 residues: CASSPGPDSGNTIYF. In nucleotides, the CDR3 is TGTGCCAGCAGCCCTGGGCCGGACTCTGGAAACACCATATATTTT.

The chain combines TRBV11-3 with TRBJ2-1; 7 bases agree with TRBD2. V lost 5 bases, J lost 1 base, and 8 bases stayed unmatched. CDR1 is SGHNT and CDR2 is YENEEA in the germline V gene. This CDR3 has 16 amino acids. CDR3 region: CASSRGAGASYNEQFF. CDR3 coding DNA: TGTGCCAGCAGCCGGGGCGCGGGAGCGTCCTACAATGAGCAGTTCTTC.

V gene TRBV30 combines with J gene TRBJ2-6; tentatively, D is TRBD1 or TRBD2 (7 bases each). CDR1 GTSNPN and CDR2 SVGIG come from the germline V gene (reference sequence). The V end was cut by 8 bases, the J end by 3 bases, with 17 bases between. CDR3 length equals 15 residues. Written as DNA, the CDR3 is TGTGCCGGGACTAAGGGGGCTGATGGGGCCAACGTCCTGACTTTC. Protein product: CAGTKGADGANVLTF.

CDR3 bases: TGCGCCAGCAGCTTGCCCCGGGACAGCCCTAACTATGGCTACACCTTC. Protein product: CASSLPRDSPNYGYTF. The rearrangement joins TRBV5-1 to TRBJ1-2, with 7 bases matching TRBD1. The CDR3 loop spans 16 amino acids. V shed 1 base, J shed 0 bases, and the junction held 6 bases outside the gene matches. CDR1 is SGHRS and CDR2 is YFSETQ in the germline V gene. The full variable domain, in which reference TRBV5-1 and TRBJ1-2 provide the parts outside the CDR3, is KAGVTQTPRYLIKTRGQQVTLSCSPISGHRSVSWYQQTPGQGLQFLFEYFSETQRNKGNFPGRFSGRQFSNSRSEMNVSTLELGDSALYLCASSLPRDSPNYGYTFGSGTRLTVV.

Regarding this clone: Other DNA sequences in this specimen translate into the identical CDR3. The V and J genes are TRBV5-1 and TRBJ2-7; TRBD1 might be the D (7 bases). V lost 3 bases, J lost 6 bases, and 16 bases lay in between. Germline CDR1 reads SGHRS; CDR2 reads YFSETQ. The CDR3 consists of 14 residues. CDR3 sequence: CASSSLTGRSEQYF. CDR3 sequence (DNA): TGCGCCAGCAGCTCCTTGACAGGGAGGAGCGAGCAGTACTTC.

Judged by frequency, this clone is medium-sized (0.01 to 0.1%). This chain uses TRBV5-8 with TRBJ2-1, with TRBD2 matching over 8 bases. The CDR3 covers 15 residues. The V and J ends lost 3 bases and 8 bases, in that order; junction bases with no gene match: 10. Germline V gene data show CDR1 as SGHTS and CDR2 as YDEGEE. CDR3 sequence reads: CASSWGSGSFDEQFF. CDR3 DNA sequence: TGTGCCAGCAGCTGGGGAAGCGGGAGTTTCGATGAGCAGTTCTTC.